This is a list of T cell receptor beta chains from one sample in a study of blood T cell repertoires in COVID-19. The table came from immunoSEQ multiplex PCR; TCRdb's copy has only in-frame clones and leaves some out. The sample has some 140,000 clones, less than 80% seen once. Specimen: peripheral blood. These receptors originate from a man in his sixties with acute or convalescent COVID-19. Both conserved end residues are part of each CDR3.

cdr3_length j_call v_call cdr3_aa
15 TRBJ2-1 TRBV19 CASSSLAGSYNEQFF
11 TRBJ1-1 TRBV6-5 CASREGTEAFF
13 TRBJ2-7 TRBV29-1 CSVGGTGLREQYF
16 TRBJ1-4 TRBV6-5 CASSYSGRGSGEKLFF
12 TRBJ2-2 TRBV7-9 CASSKEIGELFF
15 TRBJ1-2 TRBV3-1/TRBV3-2 CASSQVSGLRYGYTF
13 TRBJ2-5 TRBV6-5 CASTDRVVETQYF
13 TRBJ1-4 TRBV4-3 CASSQGPGEKLFF
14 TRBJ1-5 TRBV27 CASSLYRGNQPQHF
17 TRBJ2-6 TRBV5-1 CASSADRGSSGANVLTF
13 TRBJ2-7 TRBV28 CASSLEGRYEQYF
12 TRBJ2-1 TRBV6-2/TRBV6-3 CASSNRDHEQFF
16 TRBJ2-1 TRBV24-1 CATGTSGPSSYNEQFF
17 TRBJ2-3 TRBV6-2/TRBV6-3 CASSYGTSGSGADTQYF
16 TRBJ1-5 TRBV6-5 CASSSYQSPIVQPQHF
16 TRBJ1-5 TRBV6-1 CASSEYAEGWYQPQHF
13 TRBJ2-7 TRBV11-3 CASSAGGSYEQYF
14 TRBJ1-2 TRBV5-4 CASSMRGANYGYTF
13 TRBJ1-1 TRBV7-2 CASSLDGRREAFF
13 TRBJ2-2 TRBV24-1 CATSEVLTGELFF
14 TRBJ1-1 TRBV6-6 CASSSSYGNTEAFF
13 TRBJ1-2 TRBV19 CATRTGGNYGYTF
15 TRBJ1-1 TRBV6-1 CASSDWGLLNTEAFF
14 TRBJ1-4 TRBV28 CASTLTGAGEKLFF
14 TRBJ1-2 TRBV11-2 CASSLARGNYGYTF
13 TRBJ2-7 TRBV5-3 CARSGGQLYEQYF
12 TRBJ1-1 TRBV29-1 CSVGYYGTEAFF
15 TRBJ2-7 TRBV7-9 CASSLGSGSFDEQYF
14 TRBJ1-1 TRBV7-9 CASSPYRNRESAFF
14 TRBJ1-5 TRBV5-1 CARSLGGGGQPQHF
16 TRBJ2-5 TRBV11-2 CASSLETSGSWGTQYF
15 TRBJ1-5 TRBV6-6 CASSYSGGNNQPQHF
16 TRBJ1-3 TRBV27 CASSVGAGLSGNTIYF
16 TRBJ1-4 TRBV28 CASSLVGVGANEKLFF
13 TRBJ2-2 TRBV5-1 CASSFQGAGELFF
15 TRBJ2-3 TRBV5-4 CASSLAGRGADTQYF
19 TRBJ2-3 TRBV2 CASSARPPGLAGSTDTQYF
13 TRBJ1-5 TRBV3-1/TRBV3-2 CASSQDRGQPQHF
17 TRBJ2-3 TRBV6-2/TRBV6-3 CASSYPRDSGKADTQYF
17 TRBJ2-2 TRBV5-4 CASSPPTGGEVAGELFF
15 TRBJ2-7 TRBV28 CASTSLAGVPYEQYF
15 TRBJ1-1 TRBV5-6 CASSLGPGFNTEAFF
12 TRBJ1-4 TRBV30 CAFSPLDEKLFF
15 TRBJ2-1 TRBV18 CASSPSGSSYNEQFF
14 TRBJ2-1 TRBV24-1 CATSDRNRGNEQFF
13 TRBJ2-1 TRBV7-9 CASSLPSSDEQFF
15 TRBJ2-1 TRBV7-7 CASSLEVGPYNEQFF
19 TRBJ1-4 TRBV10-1 CASISGTGQIASTNEKLFF
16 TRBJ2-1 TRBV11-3 CASSEGGLAGEGEQFF
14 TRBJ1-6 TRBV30 CAYRRGTRNSPLHF
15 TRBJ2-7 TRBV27 CASTASGSSSYEQYF
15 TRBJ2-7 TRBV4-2 CASSRQREGIYEQYF
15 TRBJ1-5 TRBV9 CASSVEAQGTQPQHF
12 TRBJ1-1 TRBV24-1 CAKRRGRTEAFF